This T cell receptor beta chain was identified during a study of blood T cell repertoires in COVID-19. Study overall: Some COVID-19 samples were acute and others convalescent; all came from the United States, Italy and Spain.

This clone was recorded once. The protocol was immunoSEQ multiplex PCR, while the TCRdb copy is restricted to in-frame clones and leaves out a portion. The profile shows over 150,000 clones, approximately 85% of them singletons. Trimming pared 5 bases from V and 6 bases from J, leaving 10 bases between. Per germline, CDR1 SQVTM and CDR2 ANQGSEA. This CDR3 spans 11 amino acids. The source of this sequence is a man aged 60 to 75 with COVID-19, enrolled during active disease. The sample taken for sequencing was peripheral blood. V is TRBV29-1 and J is TRBJ1-1; unclear D gene. The CDR3 bases are TGCAGCGTTTACCACATGTCTGAAGCTTTCTTT. The encoded protein is CSVYHMSEAFF. Combining the CDR3 with reference TRBV29-1 and TRBJ1-1 gives the whole variable domain SAVISQKPSRDICQRGTSLTIQCQVDSQVTMMFWYRQQPGQSLTLIATANQGSEATYESGFVIDKFPISRPNLTFSTLTVSNMSPEDSSIYLCSVYHMSEAFFGQGTRLTVV.